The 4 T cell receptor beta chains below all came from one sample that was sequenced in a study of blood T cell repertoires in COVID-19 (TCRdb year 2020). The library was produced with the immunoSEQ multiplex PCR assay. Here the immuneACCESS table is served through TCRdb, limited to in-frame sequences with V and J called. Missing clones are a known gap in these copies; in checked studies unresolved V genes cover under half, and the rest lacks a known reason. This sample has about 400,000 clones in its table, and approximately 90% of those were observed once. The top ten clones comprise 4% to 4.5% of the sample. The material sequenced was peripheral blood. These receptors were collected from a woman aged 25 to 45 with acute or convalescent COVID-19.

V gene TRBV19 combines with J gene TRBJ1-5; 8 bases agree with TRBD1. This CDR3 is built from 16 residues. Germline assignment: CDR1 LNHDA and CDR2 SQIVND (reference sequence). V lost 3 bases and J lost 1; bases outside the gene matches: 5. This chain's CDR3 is CASSIRGRGSNQPQHF. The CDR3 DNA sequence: TGTGCCAGTAGTATCAGGGGGCGCGGAAGCAATCAGCCCCAGCATTTT. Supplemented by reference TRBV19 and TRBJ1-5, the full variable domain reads DGGITQSPKYLFRKEGQNVTLSCEQNLNHDAMYWYRQDPGQGLRLIYYSQIVNDFQKGDIAEGYSVSREKKESFPLTVTSAQKNPTAFYLCASSIRGRGSNQPQHFGDGTRLSIL.

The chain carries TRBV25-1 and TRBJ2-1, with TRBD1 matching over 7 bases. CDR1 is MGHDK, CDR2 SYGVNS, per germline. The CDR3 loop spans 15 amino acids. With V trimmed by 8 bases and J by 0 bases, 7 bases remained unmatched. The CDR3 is CASLQGQGSYNEQFF. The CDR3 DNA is TGTGCCAGCCTACAGGGGCAGGGCTCCTACAATGAGCAGTTCTTC.

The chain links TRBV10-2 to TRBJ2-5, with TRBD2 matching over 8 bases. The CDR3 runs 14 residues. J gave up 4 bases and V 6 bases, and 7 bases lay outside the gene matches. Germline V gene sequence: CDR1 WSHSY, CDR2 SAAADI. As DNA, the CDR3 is TGCGCCAGCAGATTAGCGGGGTTTGGAGAGACCCAGTACTTC. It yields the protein CASRLAGFGETQYF.

CDR3 sequence: CASSRLDRAGGYTF. CDR3 coding DNA: TGTGCCAGCTCACGGTTGGACAGGGCCGGGGGCTACACCTTC. The chain joins TRBV18 to TRBJ1-2; TRBD1 agrees at 8 bases. The CDR3 has 14 amino acids. The ends lost 4 bases at V and 8 bases at J; junction bases unmatched: 9. From germline, CDR1 is KGHSH and CDR2 LQKENI.